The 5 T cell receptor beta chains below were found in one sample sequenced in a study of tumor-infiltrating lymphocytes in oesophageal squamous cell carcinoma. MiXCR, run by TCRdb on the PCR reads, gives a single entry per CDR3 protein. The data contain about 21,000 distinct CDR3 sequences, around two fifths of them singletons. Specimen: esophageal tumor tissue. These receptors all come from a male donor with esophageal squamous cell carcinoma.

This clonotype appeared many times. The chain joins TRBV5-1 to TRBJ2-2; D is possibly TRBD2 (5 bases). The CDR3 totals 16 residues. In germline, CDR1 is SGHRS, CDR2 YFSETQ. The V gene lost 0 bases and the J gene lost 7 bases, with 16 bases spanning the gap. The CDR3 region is CASSLVLVASFGELFF. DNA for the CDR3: TGCGCCAGCAGCTTGGTACTAGTCGCTTCCTTCGGGGAGCTGTTTTTT.

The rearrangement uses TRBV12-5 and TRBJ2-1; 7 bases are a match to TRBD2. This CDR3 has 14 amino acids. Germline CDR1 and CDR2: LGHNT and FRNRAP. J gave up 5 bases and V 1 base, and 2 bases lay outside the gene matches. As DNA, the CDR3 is TGTGCTAGTGGTTTGGGGACTAGAAACAATGAGCAGTTCTTC. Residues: CASGLGTRNNEQFF.

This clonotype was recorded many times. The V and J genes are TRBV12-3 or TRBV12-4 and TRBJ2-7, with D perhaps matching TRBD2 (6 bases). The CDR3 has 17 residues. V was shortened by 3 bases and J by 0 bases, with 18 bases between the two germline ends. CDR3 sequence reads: CASSLVPQAGTSYEQYF. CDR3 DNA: TGTGCCAGCAGTTTGGTCCCCCAAGCGGGTACCTCCTACGAGCAGTACTTC.

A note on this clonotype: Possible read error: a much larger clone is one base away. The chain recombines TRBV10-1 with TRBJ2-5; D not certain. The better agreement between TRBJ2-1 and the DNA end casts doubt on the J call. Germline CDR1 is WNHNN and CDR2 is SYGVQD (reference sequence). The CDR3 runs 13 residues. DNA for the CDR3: TGCGCCAGCAGTGCCGACCTGGGCTACGAGCAGTTCTTC. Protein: CASSADLGYEQFF.

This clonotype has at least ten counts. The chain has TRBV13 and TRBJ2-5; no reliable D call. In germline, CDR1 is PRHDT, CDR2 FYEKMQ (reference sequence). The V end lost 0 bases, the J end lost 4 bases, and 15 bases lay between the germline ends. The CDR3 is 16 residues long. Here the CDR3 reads CASSLGRVLNGETQYF. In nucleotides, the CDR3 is TGTGCCAGCAGCTTAGGCCGGGTCCTGAACGGAGAGACCCAGTACTTC.